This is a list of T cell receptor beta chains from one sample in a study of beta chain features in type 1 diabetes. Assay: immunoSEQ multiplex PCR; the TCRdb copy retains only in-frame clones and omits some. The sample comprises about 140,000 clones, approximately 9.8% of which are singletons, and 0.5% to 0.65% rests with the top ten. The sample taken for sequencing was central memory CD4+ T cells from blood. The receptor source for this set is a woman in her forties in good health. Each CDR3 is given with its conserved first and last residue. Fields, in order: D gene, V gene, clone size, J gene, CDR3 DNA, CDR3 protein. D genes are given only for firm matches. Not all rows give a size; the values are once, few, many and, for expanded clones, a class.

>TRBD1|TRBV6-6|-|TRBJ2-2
TGTGCCAGCAGTTACCCTGGGACAGGGTTATCCGGGGAGCTGTTTTTT
CASSYPGTGLSGELFF
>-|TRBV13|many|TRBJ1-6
TGTGCCAGCAGCTTAGACAGGGATTCACCCCTCCACTTT
CASSLDRDSPLHF
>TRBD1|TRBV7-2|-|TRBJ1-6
TGTGCCAGCAGCGTTGTACCCTCCGGACAGGGTTTTTCACCCCTCCACTTT
CASSVVPSGQGFSPLHF
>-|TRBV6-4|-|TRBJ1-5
TGTGCCAGCACCGAGGGACACCTCAATCAGCCCCAGCATTTT
CASTEGHLNQPQHF
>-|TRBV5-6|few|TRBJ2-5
TGTGCCAGCAGCTTGGGGGCAGAGGAGACCCAGTACTTC
CASSLGAEETQYF
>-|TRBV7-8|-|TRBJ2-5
TGTGCCAGCAGCTTAGCGCGAGGCCCGGAGACCCAGTACTTC
CASSLARGPETQYF
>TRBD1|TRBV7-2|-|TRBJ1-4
TGTGCCAGCAGCTCTACGACAGGGTGGGGTGAAAAACTGTTTTTT
CASSSTTGWGEKLFF
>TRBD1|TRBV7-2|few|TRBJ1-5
TGTGCCAGCAGCCTCAGGGGGTGGAATCAGCCCCAGCATTTT
CASSLRGWNQPQHF
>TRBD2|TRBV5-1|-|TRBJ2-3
TGCGCCAGCAGCTTGCCACTAGCGGGGATACCAGATACGCAGTATTTT
CASSLPLAGIPDTQYF
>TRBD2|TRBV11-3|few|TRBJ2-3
TGTGCCAGCAGCCCGACCGGGGGGGTAGGAGATACGCAGTATTTT
CASSPTGGVGDTQYF
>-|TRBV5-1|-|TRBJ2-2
TGCGCCAGCAGCCCCAGCGTCGCGAACACCGGGGAGCTGTTTTTT
CASSPSVANTGELFF
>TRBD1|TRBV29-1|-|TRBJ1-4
TGCAGCGTTGTTCGGACAGGGGGTGAAAAACTGTTTTTT
CSVVRTGGEKLFF
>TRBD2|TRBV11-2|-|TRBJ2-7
TGTGCCAGCAGCTCCCCCAGCGGGGCCGTTGCCTACGAGCAGTACTTC
CASSSPSGAVAYEQYF
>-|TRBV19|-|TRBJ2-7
TGTGCCACCCAACGGGGGTACGAGCAGTACTTC
CATQRGYEQYF
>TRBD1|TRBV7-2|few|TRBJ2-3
TGTGCCAGCAGCCAGGGGGAAGCAGATACGCAGTATTTT
CASSQGEADTQYF
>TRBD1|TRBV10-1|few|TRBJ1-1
TGCGCCAGCAGCTTATCAGGGGGTAACACTGAAGCTTTCTTT
CASSLSGGNTEAFF
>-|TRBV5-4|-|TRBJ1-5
TGTGCCAGCAGCTCGCCAGATCAGCCCCAGCATTTT
CASSSPDQPQHF
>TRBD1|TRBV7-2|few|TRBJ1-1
TGTGCCAGCAGCTTAATGGAGGGGGCGCCCACTGAAGCTTTCTTT
CASSLMEGAPTEAFF
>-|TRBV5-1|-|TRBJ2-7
TGCGCCAGCAGCACTAGGCAGGTAGCCGCCGAGCAGTACTTC
CASSTRQVAAEQYF
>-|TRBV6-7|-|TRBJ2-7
TGTGCCAGCAGTGGAGAGACACATAGCGGTTCCTACGAGCAGTACTTC
CASSGETHSGSYEQYF